One sample yielded the 14 T cell receptor beta chains listed below, sequenced in a study of siplizumab effects on memory and regulatory T cells. The protocol was immunoSEQ multiplex PCR, while the TCRdb copy is restricted to in-frame clones and leaves out a portion. The sample consists of 57,000 or so clones, 79% of them appearing once. The sequenced sample was memory CD4+ T cells sorted from blood. The source is a human donor in good health.

This clone came up a few times. The V gene is TRBV18, the J gene TRBJ2-1; D is ambiguous. CDR1 and CDR2 from the germline V gene are KGHSH and LQKENI. The CDR3 contains 16 residues. The V gene lost 1 base and the J gene lost 7 bases, with 17 bases spanning the gap. CDR3 sequence: CASSPRSLLSSNEQFF. The CDR3 DNA is TGTGCCAGCTCACCACGTTCACTCTTGAGTTCTAATGAGCAGTTCTTC.

V and J are TRBV28 and TRBJ1-5; D uncertain. CDR1 and CDR2 (germline): MDHEN, SYDVKM. Trimming took off 4 bases at V and 5 bases at J, with 12 bases between the two ends. This CDR3 is built from 14 residues. As DNA, the CDR3 is TGTGCCAGCAGTTCACAGTTCTTCGATCAGCCCCAGCATTTT. Translated, it gives CASSSQFFDQPQHF.

V gene TRBV7-2 combines with J gene TRBJ2-3; 11 bases are a match to TRBD2. Losses at the gene ends were 1 base for V and 8 bases for J; bases not matched to a gene: 5. From germline, CDR1 is SGHTA and CDR2 FQGNSA. This CDR3 has 15 residues. DNA of the CDR3: TGTGCCAGCAGCTTAGACGGTAGCGGGGGGGCTACGCAGTATTTT. Protein: CASSLDGSGGATQYF.

This clone was seen once. The chain recombines TRBV6-6 with TRBJ2-7; a weak D match, TRBD2 (6 bases). CDR1 MNHNY and CDR2 SVGAGI come from the germline V gene (reference sequence). The CDR3 totals 13 residues. V shed 5 bases and J shed 4 bases, with 12 bases lying between them. DNA for the CDR3: TGTGCCAGCAGTAACTTGGGGGGATACGAGCAGTACTTC. As protein: CASSNLGGYEQYF.

CDR3 in amino acids: CASRGLASSSYEQYF. DNA of the CDR3: TGTGCCAGCAGGGGACTAGCGTCGAGCTCCTACGAGCAGTACTTC. The genes are TRBV6-6 and TRBJ2-7, with 10 positions matching TRBD2. The germline V gene encodes CDR1 MNHNY and CDR2 SVGAGI (reference sequence). The trim removed 6 bases at V and 0 bases at J, leaving 5 bases unmatched. This CDR3 spans 15 amino acids.

The rearrangement uses TRBV28 and TRBJ1-1, with 7 bases fitting TRBD1. Germline V CDR1 and CDR2: MDHEN, SYDVKM. After removal of 6 bases from V and 2 bases from J, the junction contained 9 bases not matched to a gene. The CDR3 sequence is 15 residues long. The CDR3 loop reads CASSSSTGRNTEAFF. The CDR3 DNA follows: TGTGCCAGCAGCTCTTCGACAGGGAGAAACACTGAAGCTTTCTTT.

The chain links TRBV28 to TRBJ1-1; D not resolved. The germline V gene has CDR1 MDHEN and CDR2 SYDVKM. The CDR3 totals 13 residues. V shed 1 base and J shed 11 bases, with 14 bases lying between them. For the CDR3, the DNA is TGTGCCAGCAGTTTATCAACCCGGTTGCGTGCTTTCTTT. Protein product: CASSLSTRLRAFF.

The chain recombines TRBV15 with TRBJ2-1, with 11 bases aligning to TRBD2. Germline trimming cut 5 bases from V and 8 bases from J; bases unmatched to any gene: 14. Per the germline V gene, CDR1 is LNHNV and CDR2 is YYDKDF (reference sequence). CDR3 length: 17 residues. The DNA for the CDR3 is TGTGCCACCAGCCCTACTATACTAGCGGGGGCTGGGGATGAGCAGTTCTTC. Translation gives CATSPTILAGAGDEQFF.

The V gene is TRBV5-1, the J gene TRBJ1-6; TRBD1 aligns across 8 bases. Trimming at V came to 0 bases and at J to 5 bases, leaving 13 bases not matched to a gene. Germline CDR1 SGHRS, CDR2 YFSETQ. The length of the CDR3 is 19 residues. The CDR3 here is CASSLAWKGGTGNNSPLHF. The CDR3 DNA follows: TGCGCCAGCAGCTTGGCCTGGAAGGGAGGGACAGGCAATAATTCACCCCTCCACTTT.

The rearrangement joins TRBV2 to TRBJ1-5; 9 bases align to TRBD1. The junction had 8 bases not matched to a gene; V was cut back by 7 bases and J by 1 base. Germline lookup yields CDR1 SNHLY and CDR2 FYNNEI. The CDR3 loop spans 16 amino acids. This CDR3 is CASTGTTGGSNQPQHF. The CDR3 DNA follows: TGTGCCAGCACCGGTACCACAGGGGGCAGCAATCAGCCCCAGCATTTT. The whole variable domain, remainder taken from reference TRBV2 and TRBJ1-5, is EPEVTQTPSHQVTQMGQEVILRCVPISNHLYFYWYRQILGQKVEFLVSFYNNEISEKSEIFDDQFSVERPDGSNFTLKIRSTKLEDSAMYFCASTGTTGGSNQPQHFGDGTRLSIL.

This clone has only one observation. CDR3 amino acids: CASSWDRNNEQFF. The CDR3 DNA sequence: TGTGCCAGCAGCTGGGACAGAAACAATGAGCAGTTCTTC. This rearrangement joins TRBV7-2 to TRBJ2-1, with TRBD1 matching over 7 bases. V trimming: 4 bases; J trimming: 5 bases; junction bases outside the gene matches: 2. The CDR3 consists of 13 residues. The germline V gene encodes CDR1 SGHTA and CDR2 FQGNSA.

J is TRBJ1-4 and V is TRBV27, with D tentatively TRBD1 (5 bases). This CDR3 contains 14 residues. V lost 3 bases and J lost 8, with 13 bases in between. Germline V lookup: CDR1 MNHEY, CDR2 SMNVEV (reference sequence). This CDR3 reads CASSLGGWREKLFF. For the CDR3, the DNA is TGTGCCAGCAGTTTGGGGGGTTGGCGGGAAAAACTGTTTTTT.

The rearrangement links TRBV27 to TRBJ1-2; 7 bases agree with TRBD1. The CDR3 has 14 residues. Germline loops: CDR1 MNHEY, CDR2 SMNVEV (reference sequence). After removal of 6 bases from V and 4 bases from J, the junction contained 8 bases not matched to a gene. The CDR3 here is CASSLKQGVYGYTF. The CDR3 coding sequence is TGTGCCAGCAGCCTAAAGCAGGGGGTCTATGGCTACACCTTC.

This rearrangement joins TRBV11-2 to TRBJ1-1, with D uncertain. There are 12 residues in the CDR3. V was trimmed by 3 bases and J by 1 base, leaving 3 bases between them. Germline CDR1 SGHAT, CDR2 FQNNGV. CDR3 DNA: TGTGCCAGCAGCTTGGCGAACACTGAAGCTTTCTTT. Its protein product is CASSLANTEAFF.